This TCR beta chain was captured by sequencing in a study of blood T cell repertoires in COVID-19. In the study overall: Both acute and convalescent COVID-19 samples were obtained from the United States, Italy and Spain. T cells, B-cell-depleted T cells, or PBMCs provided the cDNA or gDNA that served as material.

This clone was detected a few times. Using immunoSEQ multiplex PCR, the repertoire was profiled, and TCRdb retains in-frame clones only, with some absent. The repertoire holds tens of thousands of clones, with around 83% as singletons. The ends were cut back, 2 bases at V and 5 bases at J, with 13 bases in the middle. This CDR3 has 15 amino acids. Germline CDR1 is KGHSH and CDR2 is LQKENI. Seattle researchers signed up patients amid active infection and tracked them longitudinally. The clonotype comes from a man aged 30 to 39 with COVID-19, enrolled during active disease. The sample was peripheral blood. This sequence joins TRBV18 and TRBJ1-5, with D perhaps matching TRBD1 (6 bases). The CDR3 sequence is CASSPFGQNYQPQHF. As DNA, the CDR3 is TGTGCCAGCTCACCATTCGGACAGAATTATCAGCCCCAGCATTTT.